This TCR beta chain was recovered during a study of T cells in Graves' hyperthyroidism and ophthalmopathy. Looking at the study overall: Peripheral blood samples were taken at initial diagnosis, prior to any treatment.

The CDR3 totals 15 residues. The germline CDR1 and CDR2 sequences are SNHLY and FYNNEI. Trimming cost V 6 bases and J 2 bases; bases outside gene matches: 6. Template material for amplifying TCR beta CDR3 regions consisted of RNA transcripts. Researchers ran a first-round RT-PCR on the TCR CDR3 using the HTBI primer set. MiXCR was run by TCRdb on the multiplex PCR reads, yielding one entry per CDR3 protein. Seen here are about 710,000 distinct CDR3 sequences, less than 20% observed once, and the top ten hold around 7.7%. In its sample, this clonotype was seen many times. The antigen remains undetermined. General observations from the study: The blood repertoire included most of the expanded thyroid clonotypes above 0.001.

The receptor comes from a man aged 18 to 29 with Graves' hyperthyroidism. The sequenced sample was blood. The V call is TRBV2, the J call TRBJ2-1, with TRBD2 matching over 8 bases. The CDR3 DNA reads TGTGCCAGCAGGCCCCACGGGGGGGCCTACAATGAGCAGTTCTTC. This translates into CASRPHGGAYNEQFF.